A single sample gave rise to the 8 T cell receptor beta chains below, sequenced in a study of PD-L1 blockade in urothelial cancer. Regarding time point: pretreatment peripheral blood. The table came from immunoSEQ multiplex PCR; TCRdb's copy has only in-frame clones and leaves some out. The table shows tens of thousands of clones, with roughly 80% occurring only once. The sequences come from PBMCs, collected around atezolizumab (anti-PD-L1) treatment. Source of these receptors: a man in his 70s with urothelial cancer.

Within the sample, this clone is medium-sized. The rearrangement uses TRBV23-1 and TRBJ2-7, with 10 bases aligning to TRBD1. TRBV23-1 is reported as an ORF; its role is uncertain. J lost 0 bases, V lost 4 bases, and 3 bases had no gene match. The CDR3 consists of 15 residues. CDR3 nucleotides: TGCGCCAGCAGTCCCCGGGACAGGGGCTCCTACGAGCAGTACTTC. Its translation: CASSPRDRGSYEQYF.

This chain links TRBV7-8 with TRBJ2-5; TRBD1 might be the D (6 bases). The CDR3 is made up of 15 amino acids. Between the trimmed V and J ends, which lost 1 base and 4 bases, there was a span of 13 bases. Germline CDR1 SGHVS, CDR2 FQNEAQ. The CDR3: CASSLDGGQGETQYF. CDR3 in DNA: TGTGCCAGCAGCTTAGATGGGGGCCAAGGAGAGACCCAGTACTTC.

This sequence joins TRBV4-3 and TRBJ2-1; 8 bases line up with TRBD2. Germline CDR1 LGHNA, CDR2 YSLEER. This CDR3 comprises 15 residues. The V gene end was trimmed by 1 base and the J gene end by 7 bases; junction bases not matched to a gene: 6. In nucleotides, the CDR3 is TGCGCCAGCAGCCAAGTAAGCGGGAGAACAAATGAGCAGTTCTTC. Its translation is CASSQVSGRTNEQFF.

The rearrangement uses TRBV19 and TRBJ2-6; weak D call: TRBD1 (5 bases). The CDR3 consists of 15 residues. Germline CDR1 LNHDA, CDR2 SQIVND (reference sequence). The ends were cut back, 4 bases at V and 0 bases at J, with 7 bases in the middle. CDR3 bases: TGTGCCAGTAGTACGACAGCCTCTGGGGCCAACGTCCTGACTTTC. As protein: CASSTTASGANVLTF. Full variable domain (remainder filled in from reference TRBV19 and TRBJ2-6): DGGITQSPKYLFRKEGQNVTLSCEQNLNHDAMYWYRQDPGQGLRLIYYSQIVNDFQKGDIAEGYSVSREKKESFPLTVTSAQKNPTAFYLCASSTTASGANVLTFGAGSRLTVL.

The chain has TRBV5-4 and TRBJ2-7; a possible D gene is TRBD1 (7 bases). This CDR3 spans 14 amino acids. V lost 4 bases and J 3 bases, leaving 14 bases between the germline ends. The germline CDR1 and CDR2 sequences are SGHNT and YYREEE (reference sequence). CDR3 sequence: CASSVDREDYEQYF. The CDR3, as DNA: TGTGCCAGCAGCGTCGACAGGGAGGACTACGAGCAGTACTTC.

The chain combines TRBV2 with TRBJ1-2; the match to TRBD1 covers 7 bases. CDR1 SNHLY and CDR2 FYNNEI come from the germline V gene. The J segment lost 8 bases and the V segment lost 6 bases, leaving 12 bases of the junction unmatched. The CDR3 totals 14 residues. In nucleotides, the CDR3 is TGTGCCAGCAGATTCGGGAGACAGGGCGGAGGCTACACCTTC. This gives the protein CASRFGRQGGGYTF.

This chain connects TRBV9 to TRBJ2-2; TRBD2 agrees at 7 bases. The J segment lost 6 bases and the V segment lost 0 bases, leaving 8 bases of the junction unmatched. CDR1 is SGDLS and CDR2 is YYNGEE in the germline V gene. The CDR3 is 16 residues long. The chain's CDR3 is CASSVVGGKSSGELFF. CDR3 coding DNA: TGTGCCAGCAGCGTAGTGGGGGGGAAGTCTTCCGGGGAGCTGTTTTTT.

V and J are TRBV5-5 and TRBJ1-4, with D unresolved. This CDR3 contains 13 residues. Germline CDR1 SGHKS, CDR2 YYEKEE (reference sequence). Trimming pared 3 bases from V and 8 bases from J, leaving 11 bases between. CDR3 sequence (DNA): TGTGCCAGCAGCTCCCCGATGCGGGAAAAACTGTTTTTT. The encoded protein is CASSSPMREKLFF.